The clone carrying this TCR beta chain appeared many times. The target antigen is unknown. The source of the sample is a study of T-cell reconstitution after alpha-beta-depleted transplantation in children. Regarding the study as a whole: Several patients had high TCRbeta diversity at day 60; it came from surviving recipient T cells and thymic progenitors. Approximately two months post-transplant, alpha-beta T cells reportedly originated from several hundred expanded graft clones.

For TCRbeta, the library was prepared with unique molecular identifiers. TCRdb fed the PCR reads into MiXCR, producing one record per CDR3 protein. Of about 140,000 distinct CDR3 sequences listed, around 8.8% are singletons. CDR3 size: 13 residues. J lost 7 bases, V lost 6 bases, and 6 bases had no gene match. Germline V lookup: CDR1 DFQATT, CDR2 SNEGSKA (reference sequence). The origin of this receptor is a female patient aged 2-10 years who had a stem cell transplant for congenital amegakaryocytic thrombocytopenia, so the T cells may come from the graft donor. The source material was PBMCs, mostly from graft donor cells, sampled 180 days after TCRalphabeta/CD19-depleted stem cell transplant. The chain uses TRBV20-1 and TRBJ1-6; 7 nucleotides line up with TRBD1. The CDR3 reads CSAQGGLNSPLHF. The CDR3, as DNA: TGCAGTGCCCAAGGGGGCCTGAATTCACCCCTCCACTTT.